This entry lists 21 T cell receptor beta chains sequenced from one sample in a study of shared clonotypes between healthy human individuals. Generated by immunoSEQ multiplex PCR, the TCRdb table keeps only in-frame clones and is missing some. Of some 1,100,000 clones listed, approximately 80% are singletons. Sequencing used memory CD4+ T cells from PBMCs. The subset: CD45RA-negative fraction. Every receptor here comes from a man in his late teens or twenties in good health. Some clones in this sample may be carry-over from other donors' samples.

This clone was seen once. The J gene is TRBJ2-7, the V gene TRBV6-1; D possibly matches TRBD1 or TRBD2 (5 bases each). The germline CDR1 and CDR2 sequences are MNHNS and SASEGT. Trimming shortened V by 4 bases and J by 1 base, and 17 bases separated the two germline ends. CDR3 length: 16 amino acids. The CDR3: CASSVRGRFFSYEQYF. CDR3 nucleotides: TGTGCCAGCAGTGTCCGGGGCAGATTTTTTTCCTACGAGCAGTACTTC.

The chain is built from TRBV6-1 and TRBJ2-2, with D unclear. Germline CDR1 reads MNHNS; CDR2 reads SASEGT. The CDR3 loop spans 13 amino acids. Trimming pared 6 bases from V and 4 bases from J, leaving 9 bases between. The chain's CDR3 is CASRYSATGELFF. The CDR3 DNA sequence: TGTGCCAGCAGATATTCAGCCACCGGGGAGCTGTTTTTT.

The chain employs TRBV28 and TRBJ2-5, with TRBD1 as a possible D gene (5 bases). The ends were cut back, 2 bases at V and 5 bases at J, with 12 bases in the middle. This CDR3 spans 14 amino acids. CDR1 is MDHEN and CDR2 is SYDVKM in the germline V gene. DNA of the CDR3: TGTGCCAGCAGTTTACCAGGGTCTTGGGAGACCCAGTACTTC. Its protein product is CASSLPGSWETQYF.

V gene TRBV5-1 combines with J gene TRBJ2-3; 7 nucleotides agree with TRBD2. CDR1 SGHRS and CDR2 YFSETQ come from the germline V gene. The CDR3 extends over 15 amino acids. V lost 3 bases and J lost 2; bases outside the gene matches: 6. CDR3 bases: TGCGCCAGCAGCTACGCGGGAGCTAACACAGATACGCAGTATTTT. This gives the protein CASSYAGANTDTQYF.

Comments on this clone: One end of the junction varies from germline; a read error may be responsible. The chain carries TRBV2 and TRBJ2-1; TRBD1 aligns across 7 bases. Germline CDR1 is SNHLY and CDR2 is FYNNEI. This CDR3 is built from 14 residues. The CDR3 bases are TGTGCCAGCATTGAATATACAGGGGTCAATGAGCAGTTCTTC. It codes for CASIEYTGVNEQFF. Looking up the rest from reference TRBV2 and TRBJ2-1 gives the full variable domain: EPEVTQTPSHQVTQMGQEVILRCVPISNHLYFYWYRQILGQKVEFLVSFYNNEISEKSEIFDDQFSVERPDGSNFTLKIRSTKLEDSAMYFCASIEYTGVNEQFFGPGTRLTVL.

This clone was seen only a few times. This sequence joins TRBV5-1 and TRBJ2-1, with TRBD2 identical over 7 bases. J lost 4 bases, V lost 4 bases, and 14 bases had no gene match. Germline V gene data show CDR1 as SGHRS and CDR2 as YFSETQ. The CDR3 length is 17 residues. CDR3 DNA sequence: TGCGCCAGCAGCCCGAAACAGTTGGGACTAATATACAATGAGCAGTTCTTC. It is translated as CASSPKQLGLIYNEQFF.

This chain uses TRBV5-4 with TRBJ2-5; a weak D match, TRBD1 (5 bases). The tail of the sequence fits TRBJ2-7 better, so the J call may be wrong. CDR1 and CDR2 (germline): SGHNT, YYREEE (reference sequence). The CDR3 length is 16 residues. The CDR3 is CASSLGVRGSSYEQYF. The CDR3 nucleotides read TGTGCCAGCAGCTTGGGGGTTAGGGGTAGCTCCTACGAGCAGTACTTC.

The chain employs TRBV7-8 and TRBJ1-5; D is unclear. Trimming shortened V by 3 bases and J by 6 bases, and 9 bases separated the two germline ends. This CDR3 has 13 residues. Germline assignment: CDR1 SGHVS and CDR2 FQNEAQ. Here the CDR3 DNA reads TGTGCCAGCAGCTTTGGGTTATTTCAGCCCCAGCATTTT. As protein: CASSFGLFQPQHF. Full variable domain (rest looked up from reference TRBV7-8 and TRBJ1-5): GAGVSQSPRYKVAKRGQDVALRCDPISGHVSLFWYQQALGQGPEFLTYFQNEAQLDKSGLPSDRFFAERPEGSVSTLKIQRTQQEDSAVYLCASSFGLFQPQHFGDGTRLSIL.

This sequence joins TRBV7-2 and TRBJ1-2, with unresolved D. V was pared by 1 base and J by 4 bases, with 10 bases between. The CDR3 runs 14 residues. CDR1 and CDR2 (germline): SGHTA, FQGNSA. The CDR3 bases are TGTGCCAGCAGCTTAGGTAGGACTGGCTATGGCTACACCTTC. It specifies CASSLGRTGYGYTF.

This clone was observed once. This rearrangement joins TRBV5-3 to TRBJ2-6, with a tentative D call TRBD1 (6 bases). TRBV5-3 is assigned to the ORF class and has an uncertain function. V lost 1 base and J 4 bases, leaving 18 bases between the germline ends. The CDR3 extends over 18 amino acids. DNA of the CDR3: TGTGCCAGAAGCTTGCAGGGGCTGGTCTTTTCCGGGGCCAACGTCCTGACTTTC. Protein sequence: CARSLQGLVFSGANVLTF.

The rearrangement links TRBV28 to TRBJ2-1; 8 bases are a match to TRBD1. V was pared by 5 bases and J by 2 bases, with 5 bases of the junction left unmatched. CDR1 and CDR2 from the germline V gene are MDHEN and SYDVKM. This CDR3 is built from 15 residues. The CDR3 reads CASSPGQGPYNEQFF. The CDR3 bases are TGTGCCAGCAGTCCCGGACAGGGACCCTACAATGAGCAGTTCTTC.

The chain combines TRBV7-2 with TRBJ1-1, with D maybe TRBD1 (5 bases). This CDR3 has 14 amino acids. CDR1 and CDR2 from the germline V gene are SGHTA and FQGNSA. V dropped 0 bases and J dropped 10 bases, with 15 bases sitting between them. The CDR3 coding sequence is TGTGCCAGCAGCTTAGCAGGCCGGTGGGGGAGAGCTTTCTTT. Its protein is CASSLAGRWGRAFF.

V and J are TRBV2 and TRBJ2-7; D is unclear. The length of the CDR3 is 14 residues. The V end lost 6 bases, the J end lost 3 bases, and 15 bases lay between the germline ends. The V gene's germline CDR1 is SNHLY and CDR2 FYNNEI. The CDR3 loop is CASSLSKTGYEQYF. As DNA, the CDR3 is TGTGCCAGCAGCCTCAGTAAGACGGGCTACGAGCAGTACTTC.

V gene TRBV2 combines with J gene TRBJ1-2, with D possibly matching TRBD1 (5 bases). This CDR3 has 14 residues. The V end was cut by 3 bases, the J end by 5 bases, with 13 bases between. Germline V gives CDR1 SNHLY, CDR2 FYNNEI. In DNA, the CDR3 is TGTGCCAGCAGTGACCGGGACGTGGAGTATGGCTACACCTTC. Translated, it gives CASSDRDVEYGYTF. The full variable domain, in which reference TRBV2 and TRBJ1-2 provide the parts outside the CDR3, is EPEVTQTPSHQVTQMGQEVILRCVPISNHLYFYWYRQILGQKVEFLVSFYNNEISEKSEIFDDQFSVERPDGSNFTLKIRSTKLEDSAMYFCASSDRDVEYGYTFGSGTRLTVV.

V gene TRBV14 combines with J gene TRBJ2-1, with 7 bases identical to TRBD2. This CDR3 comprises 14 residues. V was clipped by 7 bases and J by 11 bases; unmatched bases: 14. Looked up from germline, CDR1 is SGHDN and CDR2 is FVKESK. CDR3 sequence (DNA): TGTGCCAGCAACTTGGGGCTAGCGGACCCCCAGCAGTTCTTC. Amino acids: CASNLGLADPQQFF.

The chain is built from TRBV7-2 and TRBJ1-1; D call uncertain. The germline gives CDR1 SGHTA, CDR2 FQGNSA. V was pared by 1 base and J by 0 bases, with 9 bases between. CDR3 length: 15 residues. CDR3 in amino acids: CASSLVGRMNTEAFF. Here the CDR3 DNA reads TGTGCCAGCAGCTTAGTTGGTCGAATGAACACTGAAGCTTTCTTT.

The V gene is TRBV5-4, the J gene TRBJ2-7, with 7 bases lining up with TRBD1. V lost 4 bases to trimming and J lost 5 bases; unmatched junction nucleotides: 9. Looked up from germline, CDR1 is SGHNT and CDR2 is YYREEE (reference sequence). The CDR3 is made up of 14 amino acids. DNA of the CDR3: TGTGCCAGCAGCCAATGGGACAGAAAAAACGAGCAGTACTTC. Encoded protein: CASSQWDRKNEQYF.

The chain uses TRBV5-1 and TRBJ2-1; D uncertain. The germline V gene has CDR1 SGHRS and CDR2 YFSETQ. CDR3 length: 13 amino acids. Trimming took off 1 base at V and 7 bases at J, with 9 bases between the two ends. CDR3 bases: TGCGCCAGCAGCTTGTTCGTGGGGAATGAGCAGTTCTTC. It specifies CASSLFVGNEQFF.

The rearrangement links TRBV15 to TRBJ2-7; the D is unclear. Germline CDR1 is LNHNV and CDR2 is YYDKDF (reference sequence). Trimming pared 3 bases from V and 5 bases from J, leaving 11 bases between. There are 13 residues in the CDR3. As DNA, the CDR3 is TGTGCCACCAGCAGGGAGATCAGAAACGAGCAGTACTTC. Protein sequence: CATSREIRNEQYF.

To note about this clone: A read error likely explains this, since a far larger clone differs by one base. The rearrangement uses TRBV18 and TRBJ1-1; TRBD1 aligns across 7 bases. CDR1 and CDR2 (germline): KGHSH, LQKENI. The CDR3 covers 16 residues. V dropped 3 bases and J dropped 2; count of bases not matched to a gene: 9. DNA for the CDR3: TGTGCCAGCTCACCGGGAGGGACAGCCTTTAACACTGAAGCTTTCTTT. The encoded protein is CASSPGGTAFNTEAFF.

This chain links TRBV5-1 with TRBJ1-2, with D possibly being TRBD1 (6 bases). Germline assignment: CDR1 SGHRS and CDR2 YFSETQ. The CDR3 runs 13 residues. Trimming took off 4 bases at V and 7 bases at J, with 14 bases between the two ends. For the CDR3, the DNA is TGCGCCAGCAGCCCGAATCCAGGGGTTGGCTACACCTTC. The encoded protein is CASSPNPGVGYTF.